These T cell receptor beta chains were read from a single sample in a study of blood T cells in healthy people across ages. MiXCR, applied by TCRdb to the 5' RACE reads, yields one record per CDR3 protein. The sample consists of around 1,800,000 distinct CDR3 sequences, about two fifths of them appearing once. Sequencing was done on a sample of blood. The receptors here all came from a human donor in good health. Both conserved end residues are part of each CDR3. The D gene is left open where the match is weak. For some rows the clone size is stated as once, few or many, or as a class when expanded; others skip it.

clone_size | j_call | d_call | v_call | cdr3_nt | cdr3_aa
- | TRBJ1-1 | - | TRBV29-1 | TGCAGCGCAAAGGGCAGGAACACTGAAGCTTTCTTT | CSAKGRNTEAFF
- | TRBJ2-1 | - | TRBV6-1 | TGTGCCAGCAGCAACAGGGATTTTAAGCCCCACAATGAGCAGTTCTTC | CASSNRDFKPHNEQFF
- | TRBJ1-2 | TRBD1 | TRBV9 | TGTGCCAGCAGCCTACGACAGGGTGGTTTTAACTATGGCTACACCTTC | CASSLRQGGFNYGYTF
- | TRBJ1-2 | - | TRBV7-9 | TGTGCCAGCAGCCCGGTGGAGGGACTCCCTATGGGCTACACCTTC | CASSPVEGLPMGYTF
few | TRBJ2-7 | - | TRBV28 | TGTGCCAGCAGTTTGGAACAGGCGCCCTACGAGCAGTACTTC | CASSLEQAPYEQYF
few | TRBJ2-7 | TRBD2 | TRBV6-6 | TGTGCCAGCAGTTACGAACGACTAGCGGTCCACGAGCAGTACTTC | CASSYERLAVHEQYF
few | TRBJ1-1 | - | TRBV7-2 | TGTGCCAGCAGACTTAATGGCGGGGGTGACACTGAAGCTTTCTTT | CASRLNGGGDTEAFF
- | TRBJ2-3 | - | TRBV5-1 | TGCGCCAGCAGCTTAGAAGAAGGGGGATGGGATACGCAGTATTTT | CASSLEEGGWDTQYF
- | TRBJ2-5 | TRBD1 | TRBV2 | TGTGCCAGCAGTCCCGCTCCAGGGGGCGCGGAGACCCAGTACTTC | CASSPAPGGAETQYF
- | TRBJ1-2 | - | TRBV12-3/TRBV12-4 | TGTGCCAGCAGTTCTCGGGGGGCAAACTATGGCTACACCTTC | CASSSRGANYGYTF
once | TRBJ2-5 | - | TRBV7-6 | TGTGCCAGCAACGACCGGGGCACAGAGACCCAGTACTTC | CASNDRGTETQYF
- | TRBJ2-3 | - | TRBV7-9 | TGTGCCAGCAGCCCCGGGACGGGGGTCCCCCCCACAGATACGCAGTATTTT | CASSPGTGVPPTDTQYF
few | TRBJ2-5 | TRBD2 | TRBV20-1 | TGCAGTACCCGAACTAGCGGGGGGTATGAGACCCAGTACTTC | CSTRTSGGYETQYF
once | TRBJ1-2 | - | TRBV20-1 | TGCAGTGCTCTACCTCCCATTCGGGGCAGCTATGGCTACACCTTC | CSALPPIRGSYGYTF
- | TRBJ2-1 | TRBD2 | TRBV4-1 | TGCGCCAGCAGCCAAGGCCTGGTAGCGGGGGGATACAATGAGCAGTTCTTC | CASSQGLVAGGYNEQFF
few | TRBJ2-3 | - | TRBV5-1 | TGCGCCAGCAGCTTTATGCCAGGCACAGATACGCAGTATTTT | CASSFMPGTDTQYF
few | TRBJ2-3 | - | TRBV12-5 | TGTGCTAGTGGTTTGTTCCCATTGACCCCCACAGATACGCAGTATTTT | CASGLFPLTPTDTQYF
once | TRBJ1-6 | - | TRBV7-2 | TGTGCCAGCAGCTTAGGTGCAGGGTTAAATTCACCCCGCCACTTT | CASSLGAGLNSPRHF
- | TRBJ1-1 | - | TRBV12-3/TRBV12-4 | TGTGCCAGCAGGGCCGGACCCTTGGAAGCTTTCTTT | CASRAGPLEAFF
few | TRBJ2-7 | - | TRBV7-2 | TGTGCCAGCAGCTTCCTTGTTCCAGAGCAGTACTTC | CASSFLVPEQYF
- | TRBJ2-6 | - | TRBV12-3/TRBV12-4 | TGTGCCAGCAGTTTGTGGGGGATCTCTGGGGCCAACGTCCTGACTTTC | CASSLWGISGANVLTF
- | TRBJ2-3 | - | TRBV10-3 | TGTGCCATCAGTGACCCGCCCCGACCGCAGTATTTT | CAISDPPRPQYF
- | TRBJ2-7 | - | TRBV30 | TGTGCCTGGAGTCCCGACAGTTCCTACGAGCAGTACTTC | CAWSPDSSYEQYF
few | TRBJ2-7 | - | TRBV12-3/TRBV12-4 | TGTGCCAGCAGCCCCCAAAGGGTGCACTACGAGCAGTACTTC | CASSPQRVHYEQYF
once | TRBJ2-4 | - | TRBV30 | TGTGCCTGTCGCATCACGGGATGGGGAACAGCCAAAAACATTCAGTACTTC | CACRITGWGTAKNIQYF
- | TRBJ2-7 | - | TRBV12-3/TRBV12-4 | TGTGCCAGCAGTTTGGAGGAATCCTCCTACGAGCAGTACTTC | CASSLEESSYEQYF
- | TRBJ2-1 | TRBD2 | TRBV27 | TGTGCCAGCATGCCACTAGCGGGGCCCTACAATGAGCAGTTCTTC | CASMPLAGPYNEQFF
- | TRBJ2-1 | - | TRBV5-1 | TGCGCCAGCAGCCCACAGGGAGTAATGGAGAATGAGCAGTTCTTC | CASSPQGVMENEQFF
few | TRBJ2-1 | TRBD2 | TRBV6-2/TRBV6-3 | TGTGCCACCAGAAACGGCGGCGGGGGGCTCAATGAGCAGTTCTTC | CATRNGGGGLNEQFF
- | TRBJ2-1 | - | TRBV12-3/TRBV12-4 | TGTGCCAGCAGATTCACCGGGACATCCTCAGATGAGCAGTTCTTC | CASRFTGTSSDEQFF
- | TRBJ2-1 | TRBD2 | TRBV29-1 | TGCAGCGGGGGGGAGGGCATAAATGAGCAGTTCTTC | CSGGEGINEQFF
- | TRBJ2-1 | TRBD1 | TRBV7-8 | TGTGCCAGCAGCTTAGTGGCCGGGACAGGCCACAATGAGCAGTTCTTC | CASSLVAGTGHNEQFF
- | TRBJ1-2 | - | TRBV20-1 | TGCAGTGCCCGGGACATCCGCTATGGCTACACCTTC | CSARDIRYGYTF
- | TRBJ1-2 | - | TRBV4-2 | TGTGCCAGCAGCCAAGTGGCAGGGGAAGGCTACACCTTC | CASSQVAGEGYTF
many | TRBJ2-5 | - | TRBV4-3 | TGCGCCAGCAGCCAAGTCCCCGAGGAGACCCAGTACTTC | CASSQVPEETQYF
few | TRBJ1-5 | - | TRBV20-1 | TGCAGTGCTTCTCATCGTCCCGAACGGCCCCAGCATTTT | CSASHRPERPQHF
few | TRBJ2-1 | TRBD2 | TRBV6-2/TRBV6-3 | TGTGCCAGCAGTTACTCGAAGGGACTAGCGGTGATTAGCTCCTACAATGAGCAGTTCTTC | CASSYSKGLAVISSYNEQFF
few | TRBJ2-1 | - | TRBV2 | TGTGCCAGCAGCTTGAGACCGAGGCACAATGAGCAGTTCTTC | CASSLRPRHNEQFF
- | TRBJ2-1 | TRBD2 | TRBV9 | TGTGCCAGCAGCGTAGGGACTAGCGGGAATCATGGGCAGTTCTTC | CASSVGTSGNHGQFF
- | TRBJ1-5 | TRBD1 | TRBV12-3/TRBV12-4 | TGTGCCAGCAGTCTGACAGGGTGGGAGCAGCCCCAGCATTTT | CASSLTGWEQPQHF
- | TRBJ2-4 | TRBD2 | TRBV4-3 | TGCGCCAGCAGCCAAGAGGTTCTAGCGGGGGGAGCCAAAAACATTCAGTACTTC | CASSQEVLAGGAKNIQYF